The 8 T cell receptor beta chains reported below all come from one sample, sequenced in a study of OX40 agonist ivuxolimab in advanced cancers. Sequenced by immunoSEQ multiplex PCR; TCRdb stores in-frame clones only, minus some. The profile shows some 95,000 clones, roughly nine tenths of them singletons. The sample here was CD4+ or CD8+ T cells sorted from blood, taken in a trial of the OX40 agonist ivuxolimab. The receptors here all came from an adult with an advanced solid tumor such as melanoma, head and neck, liver or kidney cancer.

The chain combines TRBV5-1 with TRBJ1-5; D is unresolved. Trimming shortened V by 0 bases and J by 6 bases, and 13 bases separated the two germline ends. The CDR3 consists of 15 residues. The germline CDR1 and CDR2 sequences are SGHRS and YFSETQ. CDR3 in amino acids: CASSLVSGVAQPQHF. The CDR3 DNA is TGCGCCAGCAGCTTGGTGAGCGGGGTCGCTCAGCCCCAGCATTTT.

The chain couples TRBV6-5 to TRBJ1-1; D gene unclear. The CDR3 has 13 residues. CDR1 MNHEY and CDR2 SVGAGI come from the germline V gene. Trimming cost V 4 bases and J 0 bases, with 6 bases left between them. In DNA, the CDR3 is TGTGCCAGCAGTTGGATCATGAACACTGAAGCTTTCTTT. Its protein product is CASSWIMNTEAFF.

The CDR3 DNA sequence: TGTGCCAGCAGTGATTCAGGGAAAGGAGAGACCCAGTACTTC. Translating gives CASSDSGKGETQYF. The rearrangement joins TRBV6-1 to TRBJ2-5; maybe TRBD1 (5 bases). CDR1 and CDR2 from the germline V gene are MNHNS and SASEGT. The CDR3 extends over 14 amino acids. V was shortened by 3 bases and J by 4 bases, with 12 bases between the two germline ends.

V usage is TRBV28 and J usage is TRBJ2-7, with 10 bases identical to TRBD2. V dropped 7 bases and J dropped 2; count of bases not matched to a gene: 11. Germline V gives CDR1 MDHEN, CDR2 SYDVKM. The CDR3 is 16 amino acids. The CDR3 DNA reads TGTGCCAGCAATCCTCCGGGACTAGCGAACACCTACGAGCAGTACTTC. It encodes CASNPPGLANTYEQYF.

The V gene is TRBV5-1, the J gene TRBJ2-1, with 13 nucleotides matching TRBD2. V shed 4 bases, J shed 9 bases, and the junction held 10 bases outside the gene matches. CDR3 size: 16 residues. Germline V gene sequence: CDR1 SGHRS, CDR2 YFSETQ. In DNA form, the CDR3 reads TGCGCCAGCAGCCCCCGGACTAGCGGGGGCCGAATTGAGCAGTTCTTC. It encodes CASSPRTSGGRIEQFF. The full variable domain, with the rest looked up from reference TRBV5-1 and TRBJ2-1, is KAGVTQTPRYLIKTRGQQVTLSCSPISGHRSVSWYQQTPGQGLQFLFEYFSETQRNKGNFPGRFSGRQFSNSRSEMNVSTLELGDSALYLCASSPRTSGGRIEQFFGPGTRLTVL.

V usage is TRBV7-6 and J usage is TRBJ2-5; TRBD1 matches at 7 bases. The CDR3 loop spans 15 amino acids. J lost 0 bases, V lost 6 bases, and 7 bases had no gene match. Germline CDR1 is SGHVS and CDR2 is FNYEAQ. The CDR3 DNA is TGTGCCAGCAGGGAATCGACAGGGTACCAAGAGACCCAGTACTTC. This gives the protein CASRESTGYQETQYF.

The chain uses TRBV5-1 and TRBJ2-5, with no clear D. Germline assignment: CDR1 SGHRS and CDR2 YFSETQ. The V end was cut by 1 base, the J end by 4 bases, with 8 bases between. The length of the CDR3 is 13 residues. The CDR3 spells CASSLSSLETQYF. CDR3 coding DNA: TGCGCCAGCAGCTTGTCCAGTCTAGAGACCCAGTACTTC.

The genes are TRBV11-2 and TRBJ1-1; D gene ambiguous. Trimming removed 5 bases from V and 4 bases from J, with 8 bases in between. CDR3 length: 12 amino acids. Germline V gene sequence: CDR1 SGHAT, CDR2 FQNNGV. The CDR3 bases are TGTGCCAGCAGCAGGGCCCGCACTGAAGCTTTCTTT. Its translation: CASSRARTEAFF.